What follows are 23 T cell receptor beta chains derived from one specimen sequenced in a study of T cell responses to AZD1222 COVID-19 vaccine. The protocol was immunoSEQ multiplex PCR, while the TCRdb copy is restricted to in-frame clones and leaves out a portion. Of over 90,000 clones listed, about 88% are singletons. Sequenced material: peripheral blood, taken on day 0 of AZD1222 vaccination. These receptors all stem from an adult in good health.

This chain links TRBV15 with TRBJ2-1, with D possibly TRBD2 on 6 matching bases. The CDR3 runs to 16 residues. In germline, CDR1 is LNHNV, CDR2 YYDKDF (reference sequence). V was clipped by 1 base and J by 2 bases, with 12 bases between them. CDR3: CATSRGNSGAYNEQFF. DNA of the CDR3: TGTGCCACCAGCAGAGGAAATAGCGGTGCCTACAATGAGCAGTTCTTC. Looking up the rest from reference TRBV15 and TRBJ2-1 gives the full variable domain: DAMVIQNPRYQVTQFGKPVTLSCSQTLNHNVMYWYQQKSSQAPKLLFHYYDKDFNNEADTPDNFQSRRPNTSFCFLDIRSPGLGDTAMYLCATSRGNSGAYNEQFFGPGTRLTVL.

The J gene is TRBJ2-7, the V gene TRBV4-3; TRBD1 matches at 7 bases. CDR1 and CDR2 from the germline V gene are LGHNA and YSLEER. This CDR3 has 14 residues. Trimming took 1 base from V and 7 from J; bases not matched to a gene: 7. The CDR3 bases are TGCGCCAGCAGCCAAGGTCTTGACAGGGAAGAGCAGTACTTC. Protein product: CASSQGLDREEQYF.

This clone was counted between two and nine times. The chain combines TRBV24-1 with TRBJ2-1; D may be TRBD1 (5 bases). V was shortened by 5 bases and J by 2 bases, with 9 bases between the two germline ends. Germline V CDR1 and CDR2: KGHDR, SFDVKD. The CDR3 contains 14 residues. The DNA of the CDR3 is TGTGCCACCAGTGGTGGGGCAACCTACAATGAGCAGTTCTTC. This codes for CATSGGATYNEQFF.

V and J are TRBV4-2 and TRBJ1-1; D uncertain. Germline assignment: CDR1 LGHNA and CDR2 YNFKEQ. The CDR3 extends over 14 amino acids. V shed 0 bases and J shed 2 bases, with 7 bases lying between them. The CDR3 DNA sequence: TGTGCCAGCAGCCAAGATTCCGTAAACACTGAAGCTTTCTTT. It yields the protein CASSQDSVNTEAFF.

The chain's CDR3 is CASTRTATNEKLFF. DNA for the CDR3: TGTGCCAGCACCCGGACCGCAACTAATGAAAAACTGTTTTTT. The chain employs TRBV28 and TRBJ1-4, with no clear D. This CDR3 has 14 residues. Germline V gene data show CDR1 as MDHEN and CDR2 as SYDVKM. The V and J ends lost 7 bases and 0 bases respectively, with 9 bases between them.

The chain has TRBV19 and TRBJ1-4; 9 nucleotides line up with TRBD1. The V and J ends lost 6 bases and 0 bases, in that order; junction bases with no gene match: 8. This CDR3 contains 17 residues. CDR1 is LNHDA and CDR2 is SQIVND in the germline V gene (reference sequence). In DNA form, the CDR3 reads TGTGCCAGTAGGTCGGGACAGGGCTATTCAACTAATGAAAAACTGTTTTTT. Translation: CASRSGQGYSTNEKLFF.

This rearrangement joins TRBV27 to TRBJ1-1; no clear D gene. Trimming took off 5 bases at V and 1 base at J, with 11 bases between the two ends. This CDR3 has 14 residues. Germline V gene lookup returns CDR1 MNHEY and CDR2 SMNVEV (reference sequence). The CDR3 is CASSLLAGNTEAFF. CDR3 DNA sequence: TGTGCCAGCAGTCTTCTGGCAGGGAACACTGAAGCTTTCTTT.

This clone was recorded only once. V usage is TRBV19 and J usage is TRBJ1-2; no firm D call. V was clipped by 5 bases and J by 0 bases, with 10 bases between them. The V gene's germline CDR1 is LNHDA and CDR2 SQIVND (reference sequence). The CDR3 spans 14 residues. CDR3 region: CASSPTASNYGYTF. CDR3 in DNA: TGTGCCAGTAGTCCGACGGCCTCTAACTATGGCTACACCTTC.

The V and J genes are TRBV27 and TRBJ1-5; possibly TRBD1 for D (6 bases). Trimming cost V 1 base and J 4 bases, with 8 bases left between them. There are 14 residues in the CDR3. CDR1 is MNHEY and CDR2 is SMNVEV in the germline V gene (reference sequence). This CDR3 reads CASSLLGQNQPQHF. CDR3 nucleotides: TGTGCCAGCAGTTTATTAGGACAGAATCAGCCCCAGCATTTT.

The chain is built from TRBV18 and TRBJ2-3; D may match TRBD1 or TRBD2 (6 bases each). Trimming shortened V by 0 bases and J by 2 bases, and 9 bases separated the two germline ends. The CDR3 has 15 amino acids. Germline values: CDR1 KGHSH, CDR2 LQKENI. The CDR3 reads CASSPPSGATDTQYF. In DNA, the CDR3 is TGTGCCAGCTCACCACCCTCGGGGGCCACAGATACGCAGTATTTT.

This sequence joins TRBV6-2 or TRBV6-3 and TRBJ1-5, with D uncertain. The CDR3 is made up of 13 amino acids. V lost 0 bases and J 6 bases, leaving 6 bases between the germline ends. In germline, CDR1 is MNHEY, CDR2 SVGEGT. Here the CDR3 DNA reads TGTGCCAGCAGTTACTCTTGGGGTCAGCCCCAGCATTTT. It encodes CASSYSWGQPQHF.

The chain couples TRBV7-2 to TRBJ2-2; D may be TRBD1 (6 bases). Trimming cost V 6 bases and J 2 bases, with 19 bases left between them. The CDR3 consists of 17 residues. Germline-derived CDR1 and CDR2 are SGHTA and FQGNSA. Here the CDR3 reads CASSSQGWGTNTGELFF. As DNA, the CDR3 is TGTGCCAGCAGTTCACAGGGTTGGGGGACCAACACCGGGGAGCTGTTTTTT. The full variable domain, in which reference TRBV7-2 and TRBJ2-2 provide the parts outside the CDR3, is GAGVSQSPSNKVTEKGKDVELRCDPISGHTALYWYRQSLGQGLEFLIYFQGNSAPDKSGLPSDRFSAERTGGSVSTLTIQRTQQEDSAVYLCASSSQGWGTNTGELFFGEGSRLTVL.

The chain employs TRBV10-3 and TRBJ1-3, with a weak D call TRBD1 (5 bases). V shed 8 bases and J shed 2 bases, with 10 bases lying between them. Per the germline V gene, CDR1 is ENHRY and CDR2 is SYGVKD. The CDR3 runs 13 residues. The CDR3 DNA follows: TGTGCCATCGGGGCAGGGCCTGGAAACACCATATATTTT. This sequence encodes CAIGAGPGNTIYF.

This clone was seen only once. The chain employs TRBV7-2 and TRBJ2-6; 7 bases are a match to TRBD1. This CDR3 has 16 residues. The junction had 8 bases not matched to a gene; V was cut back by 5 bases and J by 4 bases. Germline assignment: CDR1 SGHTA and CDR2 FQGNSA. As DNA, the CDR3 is TGTGCCAGCAGCCCCCGACAGGGTCTGGGGGCCAACGTCCTGACTTTC. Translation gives CASSPRQGLGANVLTF.

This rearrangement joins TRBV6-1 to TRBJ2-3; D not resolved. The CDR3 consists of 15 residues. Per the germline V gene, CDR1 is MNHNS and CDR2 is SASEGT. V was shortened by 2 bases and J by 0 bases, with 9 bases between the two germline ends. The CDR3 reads CASSEFPTSTDTQYF. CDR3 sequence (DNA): TGTGCCAGCAGTGAATTTCCGACTAGCACAGATACGCAGTATTTT.

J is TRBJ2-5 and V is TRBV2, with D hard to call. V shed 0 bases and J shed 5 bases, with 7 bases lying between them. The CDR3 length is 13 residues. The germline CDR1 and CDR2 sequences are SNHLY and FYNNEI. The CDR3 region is CASSEALRETQYF. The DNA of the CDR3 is TGTGCCAGCAGTGAAGCGCTAAGGGAGACCCAGTACTTC.

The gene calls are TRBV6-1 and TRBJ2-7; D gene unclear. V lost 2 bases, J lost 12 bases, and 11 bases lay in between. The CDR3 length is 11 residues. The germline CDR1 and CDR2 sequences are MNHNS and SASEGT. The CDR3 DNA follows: TGTGCCAGCAGTGAAACCTACCGTCTGTACTTC. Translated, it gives CASSETYRLYF.

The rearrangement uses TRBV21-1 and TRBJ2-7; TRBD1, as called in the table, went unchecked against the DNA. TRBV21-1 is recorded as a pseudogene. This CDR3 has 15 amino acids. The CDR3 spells CASSRGQAEDYEQYF. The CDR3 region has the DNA TGTGCCAGCAGCAGAGGACAGGCTGAGGACTACGAGCAGTACTTC.

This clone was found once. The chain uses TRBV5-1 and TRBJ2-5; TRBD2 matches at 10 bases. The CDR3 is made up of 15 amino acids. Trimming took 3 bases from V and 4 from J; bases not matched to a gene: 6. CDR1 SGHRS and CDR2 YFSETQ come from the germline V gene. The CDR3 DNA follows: TGCGCCAGCAGCTACGGACTAGCGGAAGGAGAGACCCAGTACTTC. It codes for CASSYGLAEGETQYF.

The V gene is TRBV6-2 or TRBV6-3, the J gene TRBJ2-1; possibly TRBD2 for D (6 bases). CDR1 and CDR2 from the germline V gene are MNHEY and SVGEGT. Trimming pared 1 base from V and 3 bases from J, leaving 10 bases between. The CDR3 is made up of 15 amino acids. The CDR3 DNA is TGTGCCAGCAGTTACTTTGGCGGGATCTACAATGAGCAGTTCTTC. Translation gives CASSYFGGIYNEQFF.

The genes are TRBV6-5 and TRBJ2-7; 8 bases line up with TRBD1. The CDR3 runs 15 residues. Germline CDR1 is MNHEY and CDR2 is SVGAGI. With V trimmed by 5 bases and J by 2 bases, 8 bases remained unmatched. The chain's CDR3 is CASSPATGVPYEQYF. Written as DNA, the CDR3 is TGTGCCAGCAGTCCTGCGACAGGGGTACCCTACGAGCAGTACTTC.

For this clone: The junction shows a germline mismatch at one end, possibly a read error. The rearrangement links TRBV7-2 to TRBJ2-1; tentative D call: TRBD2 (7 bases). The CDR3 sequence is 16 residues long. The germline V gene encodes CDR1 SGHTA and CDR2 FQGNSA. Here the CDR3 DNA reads TGTGCCAGCAGCCCAGGAGGCTCGGCGGGGGCTCGGGTAAAGGTCTTC. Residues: CASSPGGSAGARVKVF.

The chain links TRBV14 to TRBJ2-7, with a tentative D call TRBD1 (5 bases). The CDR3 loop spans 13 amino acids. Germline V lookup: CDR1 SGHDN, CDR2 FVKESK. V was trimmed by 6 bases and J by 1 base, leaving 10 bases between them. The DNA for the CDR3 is TGTGCCAGCAGACCCGACAGTTCCTACGAGCAGTACTTC. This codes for CASRPDSSYEQYF. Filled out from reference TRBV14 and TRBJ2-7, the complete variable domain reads EAGVTQFPSHSVIEKGQTVTLRCDPISGHDNLYWYRRVMGKEIKFLLHFVKESKQDESGMPNNRFLAERTGGTYSTLKVQPAELEDSGVYFCASRPDSSYEQYFGPGTRLTVT.